This T cell receptor beta chain stems from a study of T cells after posttransplantation cyclophosphamide. Trimming stripped 5 bases from V and 3 bases from J, with 7 bases between. This CDR3 comprises 12 residues. Germline CDR1 MDHEN, CDR2 SYDVKM. Busulfan-fludarabine conditioning, marrow transplant, and cyclophosphamide on days +3 and +4 were administered. Points on this clone: Its matching antigen is unknown.

Whole-study findings and limits: Skin or GI-infiltrating T cells shared few TRB sequences with blood. Donor-recipient repertoire similarity was low at 1-2 months, rising over year one.

Data came from immunoSEQ multiplex PCR; TCRdb stores just in-frame clones and leaves some out. This table holds a few thousand clones, about 70% found once. The sequencing here drew on CD8+ T cells sorted from PBMCs, taken 950 to 1,200 days after allogeneic stem cell transplant with posttransplant cyclophosphamide. The clonotype was recovered from a female patient in her 40s who received an allogeneic stem cell transplant from a related donor, was CMV-positive, and had no GVHD. The graft donor may have contributed some T cells. The gene calls are TRBV28 and TRBJ1-1; no clear D. CDR3 loop: CASSGRDTEAFF. CDR3 bases: TGTGCCAGCAGTGGGAGGGACACTGAAGCTTTCTTT.